This T cell receptor (beta chain) is drawn from a study of post-analysis software for immune sequencing data. Study results and limitations: People with multiple sclerosis had a significantly lower normalized Chao1 diversity than controls did. Samples from a shared batch, those prepared together, strongly co-clustered by F measure. Higher frequency in patients than in controls was seen for about five TRBV segments, with TRBV5-6, TRBV5-1 and TRBV20-1 among them.

This clonotype occurred a few times. Its cognate antigen is unknown. CDR3 length: 16 residues. CDR1 is MNHEY and CDR2 is SMNVEV in the germline V gene (reference sequence). Built from TCR beta cDNA, the libraries had unique molecular identifiers in them. Each CDR3 protein gets one entry after TCRdb re-called the PCR reads with MiXCR. Of roughly 800,000 distinct CDR3 sequences in the sample, roughly 50% were seen once. This TCR was recovered from a girl aged 10 to 17 with multiple sclerosis. V and J are TRBV27 and TRBJ2-1; 14 positions match TRBD2. The end of the DNA fits TRBJ2-7 better, so the J call may be wrong. Specimen: blood. The CDR3 coding sequence is TGTGCCAGCAGTCCCCGTCCGGGACTAGCGGGAGTAGAGCAGTACTTC. Its protein product is CASSPRPGLAGVEQYF.